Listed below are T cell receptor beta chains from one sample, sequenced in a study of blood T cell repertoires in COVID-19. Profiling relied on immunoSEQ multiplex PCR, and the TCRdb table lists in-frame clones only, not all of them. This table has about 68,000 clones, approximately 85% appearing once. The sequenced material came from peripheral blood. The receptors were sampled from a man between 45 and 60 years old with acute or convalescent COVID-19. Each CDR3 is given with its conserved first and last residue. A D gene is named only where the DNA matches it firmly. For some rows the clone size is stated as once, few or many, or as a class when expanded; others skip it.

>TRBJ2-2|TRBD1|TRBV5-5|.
CASSYPGTGNTGELFF
TGTGCCAGCAGCTACCCAGGGACAGGGAACACCGGGGAGCTGTTTTTT
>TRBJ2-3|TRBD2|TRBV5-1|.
CASSLDISGGAGDTQYF
TGCGCCAGCAGCTTGGATATTAGCGGGGGGGCCGGAGATACGCAGTATTTT
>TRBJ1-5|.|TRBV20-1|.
CSASSGGQQPQHF
TGCAGTGCTAGTTCGGGGGGCCAGCAGCCCCAGCATTTT
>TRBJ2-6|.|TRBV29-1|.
CSVDETTSGANVLTF
TGCAGCGTTGATGAGACGACTTCTGGGGCCAACGTCCTGACTTTC
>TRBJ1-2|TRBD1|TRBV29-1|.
CSVTGTGGAGNYGYTF
TGCAGCGTCACCGGGACAGGGGGCGCGGGTAACTATGGCTACACCTTC
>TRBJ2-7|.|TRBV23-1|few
CASSQRTLEQYF
TGCGCCAGCAGTCAACGGACTCTCGAGCAGTACTTC
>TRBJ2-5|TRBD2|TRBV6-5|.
CASGVTSEETQYF
TGTGCCAGCGGGGTGACTAGCGAAGAGACCCAGTACTTC
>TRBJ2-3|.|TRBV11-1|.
CASSSDVTSTDTQYF
TGTGCCAGCAGCTCAGACGTGACTAGCACAGATACGCAGTATTTT
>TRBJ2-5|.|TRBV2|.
CASSDGQSETQYF
TGTGCCAGCAGTGATGGGCAGTCTGAGACCCAGTACTTC
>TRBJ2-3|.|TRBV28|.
CASSMGGLARDTQYF
TGTGCCAGCAGCATGGGGGGGCTAGCGAGAGATACGCAGTATTTT
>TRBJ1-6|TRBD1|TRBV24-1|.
CATSDLGDRGKSPLHF
TGTGCCACCAGTGATTTAGGGGACAGGGGTAAGTCACCCCTCCACTTT
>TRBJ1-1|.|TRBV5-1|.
CASSHQTGGLNTEAFF
TGCGCCAGCAGCCACCAAACGGGGGGGCTTAACACTGAAGCTTTCTTT
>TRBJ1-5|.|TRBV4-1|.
CASSPAAPTYRPRGNQPQHF
TGCGCCAGCAGCCCAGCAGCCCCAACCTACAGGCCCCGAGGCAATCAGCCCCAGCATTTT
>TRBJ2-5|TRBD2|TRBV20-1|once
CSASPSGGEETQYF
TGCAGTGCTAGTCCTAGCGGGGGAGAAGAGACCCAGTACTTC
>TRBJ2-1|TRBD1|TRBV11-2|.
CASSLQTGSAYNEQFF
TGTGCCAGCAGCTTACAGACAGGGTCTGCCTACAATGAGCAGTTCTTC
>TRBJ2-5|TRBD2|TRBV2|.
CASTGRTSGGETQYF
TGTGCCAGCACTGGTCGAACTAGCGGGGGCGAGACCCAGTACTTC
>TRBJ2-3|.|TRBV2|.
CASSEGLVGRGTQYF
TGTGCCAGCAGTGAAGGATTGGTGGGGAGGGGGACGCAGTATTTT
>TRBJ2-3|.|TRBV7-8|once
CASSLAASTDTQYF
TGTGCCAGCAGCTTAGCGGCTAGCACAGATACGCAGTATTTT
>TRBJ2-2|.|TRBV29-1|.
CSVARVNTGELFF
TGCAGCGTTGCTCGAGTGAACACCGGGGAGCTGTTTTTT
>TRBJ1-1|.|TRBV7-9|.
CASSPEGEHGAVNTEAFF
TGTGCCAGCAGCCCCGAGGGAGAACATGGCGCCGTGAACACTGAAGCTTTCTTT
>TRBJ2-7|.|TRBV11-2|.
CASSPSPAYEQYF
TGTGCCAGCAGCCCGAGTCCCGCCTACGAGCAGTACTTC
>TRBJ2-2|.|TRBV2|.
CASSSTSRNRGGLFF
TGTGCCAGCAGTTCGACTTCGCGGAACCGGGGTGGGCTGTTTTTT
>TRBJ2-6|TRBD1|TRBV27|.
CASTARTGFLSGANVLTF
TGTGCCAGCACCGCTCGGACAGGGTTCCTCTCTGGGGCCAACGTCCTGACTTTC
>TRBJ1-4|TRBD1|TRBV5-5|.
CASSRDRGAGGEKLFF
TGTGCCAGCAGCCGTGACAGGGGAGCGGGTGGTGAAAAACTGTTTTTT
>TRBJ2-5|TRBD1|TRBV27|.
CAVGTGGFGTQYF
TGTGCCGTTGGGACAGGGGGGTTTGGGACCCAGTACTTC
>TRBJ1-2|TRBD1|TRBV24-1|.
CATSDLDRADGYTF
TGTGCCACCAGTGATCTCGACAGGGCGGATGGCTACACCTTC
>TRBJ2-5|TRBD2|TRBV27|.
CASRGRGVWETQYF
TGTGCCAGCAGGGGGCGGGGGGTTTGGGAGACCCAGTACTTC
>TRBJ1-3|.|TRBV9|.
CASSVELRGAGNTIYF
TGTGCCAGCAGCGTAGAACTTCGGGGAGCTGGAAACACCATATATTTT
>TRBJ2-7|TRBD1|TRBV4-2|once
CASSLRGQGDYEQYF
TGTGCCAGCAGCCTTAGAGGACAGGGGGACTACGAGCAGTACTTC